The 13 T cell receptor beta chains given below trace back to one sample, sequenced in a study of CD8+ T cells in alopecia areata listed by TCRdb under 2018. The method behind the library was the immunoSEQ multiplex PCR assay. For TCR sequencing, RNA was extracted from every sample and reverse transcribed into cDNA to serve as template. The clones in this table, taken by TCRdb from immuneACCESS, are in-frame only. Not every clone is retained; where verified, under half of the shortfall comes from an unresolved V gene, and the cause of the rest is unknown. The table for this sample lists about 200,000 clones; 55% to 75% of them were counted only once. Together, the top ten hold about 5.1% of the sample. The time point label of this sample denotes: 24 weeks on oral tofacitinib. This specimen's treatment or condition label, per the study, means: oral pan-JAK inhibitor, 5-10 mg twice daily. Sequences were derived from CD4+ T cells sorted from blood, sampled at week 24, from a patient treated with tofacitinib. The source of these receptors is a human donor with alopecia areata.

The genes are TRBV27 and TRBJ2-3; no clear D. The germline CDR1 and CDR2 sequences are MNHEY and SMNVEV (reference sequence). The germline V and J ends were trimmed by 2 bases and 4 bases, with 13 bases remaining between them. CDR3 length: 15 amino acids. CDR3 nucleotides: TGTGCCAGCAGTTTACAGGTTAACTCCGCAGATACGCAGTATTTT. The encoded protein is CASSLQVNSADTQYF.

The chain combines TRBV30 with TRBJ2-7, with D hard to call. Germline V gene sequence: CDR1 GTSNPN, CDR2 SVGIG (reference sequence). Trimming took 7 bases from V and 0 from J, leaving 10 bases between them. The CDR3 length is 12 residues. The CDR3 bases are TGTGCCTTCGACACAAGCTCCTACGAGCAGTACTTC. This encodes CAFDTSSYEQYF.

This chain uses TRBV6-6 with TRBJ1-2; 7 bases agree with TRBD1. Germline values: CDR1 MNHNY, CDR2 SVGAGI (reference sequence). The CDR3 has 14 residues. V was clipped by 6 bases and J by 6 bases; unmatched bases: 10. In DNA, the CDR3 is TGTGCCAGCAGACAGACAGGGAAGGGCGATGGCTACACCTTC. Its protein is CASRQTGKGDGYTF.

CDR3 sequence reads: CASSRAGGELFF. In nucleotides, the CDR3 is TGTGCCAGCAGTCGCGCGGGCGGGGAGCTGTTTTTT. This chain joins TRBV7-2 and TRBJ2-2, with D possibly TRBD2 on 5 matching bases. Trimming removed 6 bases at V and 7 bases at J, with 9 bases between. This CDR3 comprises 12 residues. Looked up from germline, CDR1 is SGHTA and CDR2 is FQGNSA. Complete variable domain (other parts from reference TRBV7-2 and TRBJ2-2): GAGVSQSPSNKVTEKGKDVELRCDPISGHTALYWYRQSLGQGLEFLIYFQGNSAPDKSGLPSDRFSAERTGGSVSTLTIQRTQQEDSAVYLCASSRAGGELFFGEGSRLTVL.

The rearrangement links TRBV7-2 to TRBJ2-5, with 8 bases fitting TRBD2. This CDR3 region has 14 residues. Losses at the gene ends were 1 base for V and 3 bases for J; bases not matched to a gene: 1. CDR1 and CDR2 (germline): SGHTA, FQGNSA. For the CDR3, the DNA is TGTGCCAGCAGCTTAGTTAGCGGGGAAGAGACCCAGTACTTC. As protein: CASSLVSGEETQYF.

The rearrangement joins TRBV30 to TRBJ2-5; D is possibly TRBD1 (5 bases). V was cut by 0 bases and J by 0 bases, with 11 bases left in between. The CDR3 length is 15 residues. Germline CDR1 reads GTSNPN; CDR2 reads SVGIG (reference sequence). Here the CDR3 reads CAWSVGQGYQETQYF. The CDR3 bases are TGTGCCTGGAGTGTCGGACAAGGGTACCAAGAGACCCAGTACTTC.

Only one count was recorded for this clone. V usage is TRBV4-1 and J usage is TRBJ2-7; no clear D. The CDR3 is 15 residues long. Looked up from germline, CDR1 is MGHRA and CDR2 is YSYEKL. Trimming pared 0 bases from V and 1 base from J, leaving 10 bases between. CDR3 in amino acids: CASSQDVAASYEQYF. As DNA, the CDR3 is TGCGCCAGCAGCCAAGATGTGGCGGCGTCCTACGAGCAGTACTTC.

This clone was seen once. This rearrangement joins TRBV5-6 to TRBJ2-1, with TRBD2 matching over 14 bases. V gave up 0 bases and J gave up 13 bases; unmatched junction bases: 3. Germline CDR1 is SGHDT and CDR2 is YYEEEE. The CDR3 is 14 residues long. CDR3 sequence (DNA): TGTGCCAGCAGCTTGGTGGGACTAGCGGGAGTCCAGTTCTTC. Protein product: CASSLVGLAGVQFF.

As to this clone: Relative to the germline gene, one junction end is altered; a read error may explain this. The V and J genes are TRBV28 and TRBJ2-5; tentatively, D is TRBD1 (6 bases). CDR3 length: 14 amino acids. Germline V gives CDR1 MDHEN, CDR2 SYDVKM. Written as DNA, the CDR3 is TGTGCCAACAGTCTACAGGGCGTACAAGAGACCCAGTACTTC. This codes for CANSLQGVQETQYF. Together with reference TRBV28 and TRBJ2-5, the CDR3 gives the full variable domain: DVKVTQSSRYLVKRTGEKVFLECVQDMDHENMFWYRQDPGLGLRLIYFSYDVKMKEKGDIPEGYSVSREKKERFSLILESASTNQTSMYLCANSLQGVQETQYFGPGTRLLVL.

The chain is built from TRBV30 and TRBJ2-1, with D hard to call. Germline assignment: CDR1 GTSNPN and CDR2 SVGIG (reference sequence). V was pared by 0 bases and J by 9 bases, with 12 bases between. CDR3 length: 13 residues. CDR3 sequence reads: CAWSVLGYREQFF. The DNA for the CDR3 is TGTGCCTGGAGTGTACTGGGCTACCGTGAGCAGTTCTTC.

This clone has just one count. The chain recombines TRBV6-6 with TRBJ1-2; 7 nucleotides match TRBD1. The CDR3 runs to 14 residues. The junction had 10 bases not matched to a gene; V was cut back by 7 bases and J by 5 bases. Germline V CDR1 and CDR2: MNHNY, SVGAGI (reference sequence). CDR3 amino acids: CASNDRVAGYGYTF. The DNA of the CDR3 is TGTGCCAGCAACGACAGGGTCGCAGGATATGGCTACACCTTC.

This CDR3 is CASSLGSGISYEQYF. The CDR3 nucleotides read TGTGCCAGCAGCTTAGGGTCGGGTATCTCCTACGAGCAGTACTTC. This chain links TRBV7-9 with TRBJ2-7; D remains ambiguous. This CDR3 has 15 amino acids. Germline V gene lookup returns CDR1 SEHNR and CDR2 FQNEAQ (reference sequence). V was cut by 1 base and J by 0 bases, with 10 bases left in between.

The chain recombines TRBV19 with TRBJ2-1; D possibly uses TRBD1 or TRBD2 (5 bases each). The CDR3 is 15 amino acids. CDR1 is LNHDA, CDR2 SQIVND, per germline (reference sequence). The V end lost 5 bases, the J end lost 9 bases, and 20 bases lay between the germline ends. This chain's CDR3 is CASSSGTATQSEQFF. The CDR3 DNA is TGTGCCAGTAGTTCCGGGACGGCCACCCAATCTGAGCAGTTCTTC.